These T cell receptor beta chains were read from a single sample in a study of cytomegalovirus exposure and HLA in healthy donors. Profiling relied on immunoSEQ multiplex PCR, and the TCRdb table lists in-frame clones only, not all of them. The data hold 150,000 to 200,000 clones, with 68% observed a single time. Sample: PBMCs. These TCRs come from a woman aged 40 to 55 in good health and CMV-seropositive. Both conserved end residues are part of each CDR3. Fields, in order: clone size, D gene, V gene, J gene, CDR3 DNA, CDR3 protein. D genes are given only for firm matches. Only part of the rows carry a size: once, few, many, or a class if the clone is expanded.

clone size: -; D gene: TRBD1; V gene: TRBV4-1; J gene: TRBJ1-1; CDR3 DNA: TGCGCCAGCAGCCAAGGACAGGGGCCCCTTGGTGAAGCTTTCTTT; CDR3 protein: CASSQGQGPLGEAFF
clone size: -; D gene: TRBD1; V gene: TRBV5-1; J gene: TRBJ1-4; CDR3 DNA: TGCGCCAGCAGCTTGGCCCGGACAGGGGGCTGGATAGAAGGTGAAAAACTGTTTTTT; CDR3 protein: CASSLARTGGWIEGEKLFF
clone size: -; D gene: TRBD2; V gene: TRBV7-7; J gene: TRBJ2-2; CDR3 DNA: TGTGCTAGCAGCCCGCGGACAACTAGCGGGGGGGCCACCGGGGAGCTGTTTTTT; CDR3 protein: CASSPRTTSGGATGELFF
clone size: -; D gene: -; V gene: TRBV27; J gene: TRBJ1-5; CDR3 DNA: TGTGCCAGCAGTCCCCAGGGATCGAGCAATCAGCCCCAGCATTTT; CDR3 protein: CASSPQGSSNQPQHF
clone size: -; D gene: -; V gene: TRBV6-5; J gene: TRBJ2-7; CDR3 DNA: TGTGCCAGCAGTTACAACCCCGGTTCCTACGAGCAGTACTTC; CDR3 protein: CASSYNPGSYEQYF
clone size: -; D gene: TRBD1; V gene: TRBV19; J gene: TRBJ1-1; CDR3 DNA: TGTGCCAGTAGTACTCAACAGGGGTTCGCTGAAGCTTTCTTT; CDR3 protein: CASSTQQGFAEAFF
clone size: -; D gene: TRBD1; V gene: TRBV27; J gene: TRBJ1-2; CDR3 DNA: TGTGCCACCGTAGACAGGGGGCAAGGCTACACCTTC; CDR3 protein: CATVDRGQGYTF
clone size: -; D gene: -; V gene: TRBV4-3; J gene: TRBJ2-5; CDR3 DNA: TGCGCCAGCAGCCAAGATCTAGGGACCCAGTACTTC; CDR3 protein: CASSQDLGTQYF
clone size: few; D gene: -; V gene: TRBV11-2; J gene: TRBJ2-7; CDR3 DNA: TGTGCCAGCAGCTTAGTCGTCGATTACGAGCAGTACTTC; CDR3 protein: CASSLVVDYEQYF
clone size: -; D gene: -; V gene: TRBV6-5; J gene: TRBJ2-5; CDR3 DNA: TGTGCCAGCAGATCCTCCCAAGAGACCCAGTACTTC; CDR3 protein: CASRSSQETQYF
clone size: -; D gene: TRBD1; V gene: TRBV18; J gene: TRBJ1-1; CDR3 DNA: TGTGCCAGCTCAGCAACAGGGGTAAACACTGAAGCTTTCTTT; CDR3 protein: CASSATGVNTEAFF
clone size: -; D gene: TRBD1; V gene: TRBV9; J gene: TRBJ2-1; CDR3 DNA: TGTGCCAGCAGCCCCAGGACAGGGAGCTCCTACAATGAGCAGTTCTTC; CDR3 protein: CASSPRTGSSYNEQFF
clone size: -; D gene: TRBD2; V gene: TRBV7-2; J gene: TRBJ2-7; CDR3 DNA: TGTGCCAGCAGCCCGGGACTAGCCTCCTACGAGCAGTACTTC; CDR3 protein: CASSPGLASYEQYF
clone size: -; D gene: -; V gene: TRBV7-9; J gene: TRBJ1-1; CDR3 DNA: TGTTCCAGCAGGGGCATGAACACTGAAGCTTTCTTT; CDR3 protein: CSSRGMNTEAFF
clone size: -; D gene: -; V gene: TRBV7-8; J gene: TRBJ2-2; CDR3 DNA: TGTGCCAGCAGCCCCCTCGGTACGGGCACCGGGGAGCTGTTTTTT; CDR3 protein: CASSPLGTGTGELFF
clone size: -; D gene: TRBD1; V gene: TRBV28; J gene: TRBJ1-2; CDR3 DNA: TGTGCCAGCACCCCGCTGGGACAGGGAGTTGGCTACACCTTC; CDR3 protein: CASTPLGQGVGYTF
clone size: -; D gene: TRBD1; V gene: TRBV5-1; J gene: TRBJ1-5; CDR3 DNA: TGCGCCAGCAGCTTGTTGCCCCGGGACAGCCCCTTAGGCAATCAGCCCCAGCATTTT; CDR3 protein: CASSLLPRDSPLGNQPQHF
clone size: -; D gene: TRBD2; V gene: TRBV19; J gene: TRBJ2-7; CDR3 DNA: TGTGCCAGTAGTACTTCACTAGCGGGAGTATATGAGCAGTACTTC; CDR3 protein: CASSTSLAGVYEQYF
clone size: -; D gene: TRBD2; V gene: TRBV28; J gene: TRBJ2-2; CDR3 DNA: TGTGCCAGTGGACTAGTTGGGTTAACCGGGGAGCTGTTTTTT; CDR3 protein: CASGLVGLTGELFF
clone size: -; D gene: TRBD2; V gene: TRBV10-3; J gene: TRBJ2-1; CDR3 DNA: TGTGCCATCAGTGGTTCGGGCGGGAGCTCCTACAATGAGCAGTTCTTC; CDR3 protein: CAISGSGGSSYNEQFF
clone size: -; D gene: TRBD1; V gene: TRBV5-5; J gene: TRBJ1-2; CDR3 DNA: TGTGCCAGCAACTTACAGGGGGCGGATGGCTACACCTTC; CDR3 protein: CASNLQGADGYTF
clone size: -; D gene: -; V gene: TRBV7-3; J gene: TRBJ1-2; CDR3 DNA: TGTGCCAGCAGCCAGGACGGGGGGCCTTCTGGCTACACCTTC; CDR3 protein: CASSQDGGPSGYTF